Below are 21 T cell receptor beta chains sequenced from a single sample in a study of blood T cell repertoires in COVID-19. Here immunoSEQ multiplex PCR was the method, and the copy in TCRdb shows in-frame clones only, minus some. The data show 210,000 or so clones, roughly nine tenths seen once. The sample was PBMCs or T cells enriched from blood (not recorded which). These receptors were collected from a woman between 50 and 59 years old in a cohort exposed to, infected with or recovered from COVID-19 (not recorded which).

V usage is TRBV11-2 and J usage is TRBJ1-5; TRBD1 matches at 9 bases. V shed 0 bases and J 6 bases; nucleotides not matched to a gene: 6. Germline V gene lookup returns CDR1 SGHAT and CDR2 FQNNGV. The CDR3 loop spans 16 amino acids. The CDR3 region is CASSLEGQGVGQPQHF. The CDR3 DNA reads as TGTGCCAGCAGCTTAGAGGGACAGGGAGTGGGTCAGCCCCAGCATTTT.

This chain links TRBV27 with TRBJ1-6, with TRBD1 identical over 8 bases. Unmatched junction bases numbered 8, after V lost 5 bases and J lost 11 bases. The CDR3 loop spans 14 amino acids. Looked up from germline, CDR1 is MNHEY and CDR2 is SMNVEV (reference sequence). Here the CDR3 reads CASSPRQGTPPLHF. The CDR3 coding sequence is TGTGCCAGCAGTCCGCGACAGGGGACGCCACCCCTCCACTTT.

The chain carries TRBV4-1 and TRBJ1-6; TRBD1 agrees at 7 bases. The V gene's germline CDR1 is MGHRA and CDR2 YSYEKL. CDR3 length equals 17 residues. V lost 3 bases and J lost 3; bases outside the gene matches: 8. The CDR3 sequence is CASSQRNQGGYNSPLHF. Written as DNA, the CDR3 is TGCGCCAGCAGCCAGAGGAACCAGGGGGGCTATAATTCACCCCTCCACTTT.

This rearrangement joins TRBV6-5 to TRBJ1-2, with 9 positions matching TRBD1. The CDR3 length is 14 residues. From germline, CDR1 is MNHEY and CDR2 SVGAGI. The ends lost 5 bases at V and 10 bases at J; junction bases unmatched: 11. The CDR3 DNA follows: TGTGCCAGCAGTACCGTAACAGGGGGCCTCGTCTACACCTTC. Protein: CASSTVTGGLVYTF.

This rearrangement joins TRBV4-1 to TRBJ2-7; a weak D match, TRBD1 (6 bases). Trimming took off 1 base at V and 2 bases at J, with 15 bases between the two ends. CDR3 length: 16 residues. Germline CDR1 reads MGHRA; CDR2 reads YSYEKL. CDR3 in amino acids: CASSQVGTYPAYEQYF. The CDR3 nucleotides read TGCGCCAGCAGCCAAGTTGGGACATACCCAGCCTACGAGCAGTACTTC.

This clone appeared once. The chain employs TRBV7-2 and TRBJ2-4; possible D gene TRBD2, 5 bases. This CDR3 is built from 16 residues. V was clipped by 5 bases and J by 0 bases, with 14 bases between them. CDR1 and CDR2 (germline): SGHTA, FQGNSA. CDR3: CASSPSGSLAKNIQYF. CDR3 DNA: TGTGCCAGCAGCCCGTCGGGGTCTTTAGCCAAAAACATTCAGTACTTC.

This clone was seen once. The V gene is TRBV24-1, the J gene TRBJ1-1; 7 positions agree with TRBD1. The CDR3 length is 13 residues. The germline CDR1 and CDR2 sequences are KGHDR and SFDVKD. V dropped 10 bases and J dropped 4; count of bases not matched to a gene: 8. CDR3 protein: CATTGRVGTEAFF. Written as DNA, the CDR3 is TGTGCCACGACAGGGCGGGTGGGCACTGAAGCTTTCTTT.

The J gene is TRBJ2-1, the V gene TRBV7-3; TRBD2 agrees at 10 bases. V was pared by 5 bases and J by 12 bases, with 4 bases of the junction left unmatched. The CDR3 runs 12 residues. Germline lookup yields CDR1 SGHTA and CDR2 FQGTGA. CDR3 region: CASSPSGGGQFF. The CDR3 DNA reads TGTGCCAGCAGCCCTAGCGGGGGAGGGCAGTTCTTC.

V usage is TRBV19 and J usage is TRBJ1-2; D unclear. This CDR3 spans 16 amino acids. CDR1 and CDR2 (germline): LNHDA, SQIVND (reference sequence). Trimming left V 7 bases short and J 2 bases short, with 20 bases between. This CDR3 reads CASTLGVHRGNYGYTF. The CDR3, as DNA: TGTGCCAGTACTCTTGGGGTGCATCGAGGGAACTATGGCTACACCTTC.

V is TRBV24-1 and J is TRBJ2-5, with a possible D match to TRBD2 (6 bases). From germline, CDR1 is KGHDR and CDR2 SFDVKD. Trimming pared 2 bases from V and 4 bases from J, leaving 13 bases between. The CDR3 loop spans 15 amino acids. The CDR3 DNA sequence: TGTGCCACCAGTGATTCGGGACGGGGAGGAGAGACCCAGTACTTC. It translates to CATSDSGRGGETQYF.

The chain joins TRBV20-1 to TRBJ2-5; D is unclear. Trimming removed 5 bases at V and 1 base at J, with 5 bases between. Germline CDR1 reads DFQATT; CDR2 reads SNEGSKA (reference sequence). The CDR3 runs to 11 residues. Written as DNA, the CDR3 is TGCAGTGCTGAGCCCCAAGAGACCCAGTACTTC. It is translated as CSAEPQETQYF.

V usage is TRBV29-1 and J usage is TRBJ1-2; 7 bases map to TRBD1. The CDR3 spans 12 residues. The germline V gene encodes CDR1 SQVTM and CDR2 ANQGSEA. V shed 2 bases and J 8 bases; nucleotides not matched to a gene: 5. CDR3 in amino acids: CSVELKTGGYTF. The CDR3 coding sequence is TGCAGCGTTGAATTAAAGACAGGGGGCTACACCTTC.

This chain connects TRBV21-1 to TRBJ1-1; the table's D call of TRBD1 was not tested on the DNA. TRBV21-1 is a pseudogene locus. CDR3 length: 17 residues. The CDR3 loop is CASSPRDRGYENTEAFF. In nucleotides, the CDR3 is TGTGCCAGCAGCCCCAGGGACAGGGGATATGAGAACACTGAAGCTTTCTTT.

The chain links TRBV7-9 to TRBJ2-1; TRBD2 agrees at 13 bases. V gave up 4 bases and J gave up 8 bases; unmatched junction bases: 8. The CDR3 is 16 residues long. Germline V gene sequence: CDR1 SEHNR, CDR2 FQNEAQ (reference sequence). The CDR3 sequence is CASSSPLAGGPHEQFF. CDR3 DNA sequence: TGTGCCAGCAGCTCACCACTAGCGGGGGGGCCCCATGAGCAGTTCTTC. The variable domain in full, completed from reference TRBV7-9 and TRBJ2-1, reads DTGVSQNPRHKITKRGQNVTFRCDPISEHNRLYWYRQTLGQGPEFLTYFQNEAQLEKSRLLSDRFSAERPKGSFSTLEIQRTEQGDSAMYLCASSSPLAGGPHEQFFGPGTRLTVL.

The J gene is TRBJ1-6, the V gene TRBV28; D not certain. This CDR3 is 17 amino acids long. V was clipped by 6 bases and J by 0 bases, with 15 bases between them. Germline loops: CDR1 MDHEN, CDR2 SYDVKM. This chain's CDR3 is CASRYEKQPSYNSPLHF. The CDR3 nucleotides are TGTGCCAGCAGATATGAGAAACAGCCCTCCTATAATTCACCCCTCCACTTT.

CDR3 in DNA: TGTGCCAGTAGTGGGGGACAGGCGCTTTATGGCTACACCTTC. This sequence encodes CASSGGQALYGYTF. This sequence joins TRBV19 and TRBJ1-2, with 8 bases aligning to TRBD1. The CDR3 loop spans 14 amino acids. Germline CDR1 and CDR2: LNHDA and SQIVND (reference sequence). Trimming cost V 5 bases and J 5 bases; bases outside gene matches: 7.

This clone occurred a few times. This rearrangement joins TRBV6-6 to TRBJ2-7; TRBD1 aligns across 8 bases. V lost 2 bases, J lost 2 bases, and 8 bases stayed unmatched. Per germline, CDR1 MNHNY and CDR2 SVGAGI (reference sequence). The CDR3 has 16 amino acids. CDR3 nucleotide sequence: TGTGCCAGCAGTTACCCCTTGGACAGGGTTACCTACGAGCAGTACTTC. Translating it yields CASSYPLDRVTYEQYF.

The chain combines TRBV3-1 (or the pseudogene TRBV3-2) with TRBJ2-1; 8 positions agree with TRBD1. There are 13 residues in the CDR3. Trimming removed 4 bases from V and 9 bases from J; junction bases left unmatched: 5. Germline CDR1 and CDR2: LGHDT and YNNKEL (reference sequence). DNA of the CDR3: TGTGCCAGCAGCCCGACAGGGGATTCTGAGCAGTTCTTC. Translated: CASSPTGDSEQFF.

The sample holds one count of this clone. V is TRBV6-2 or TRBV6-3 and J is TRBJ1-2, with TRBD1 as a possible D gene (5 bases). Germline V gives CDR1 MNHEY, CDR2 SVGEGT. The V end lost 5 bases, the J end lost 3 bases, and 13 bases lay between the germline ends. CDR3 length equals 14 residues. The chain's CDR3 is CASSDPQGYYGYTF. For the CDR3, the DNA is TGTGCCAGCAGTGATCCCCAGGGCTACTATGGCTACACCTTC.

The chain is built from TRBV29-1 and TRBJ2-1; no definite D call. Germline V gene sequence: CDR1 SQVTM, CDR2 ANQGSEA. V lost 6 bases and J lost 7, with 19 bases in between. The CDR3 is 14 residues long. In DNA, the CDR3 is TGCAGCGTCGATCGCCTCCCCCGAGGAAATGAGCAGTTCTTC. It codes for CSVDRLPRGNEQFF.

This clone turned up a few times. The V gene is TRBV15, the J gene TRBJ1-2; D is unresolved. V was cut by 6 bases and J by 0 bases, with 14 bases left in between. The length of the CDR3 is 15 residues. The germline gives CDR1 LNHNV, CDR2 YYDKDF (reference sequence). The CDR3 nucleotides are TGTGCCACCAGGGCGGGCAAGCTAGCTAACTATGGCTACACCTTC. This sequence encodes CATRAGKLANYGYTF.